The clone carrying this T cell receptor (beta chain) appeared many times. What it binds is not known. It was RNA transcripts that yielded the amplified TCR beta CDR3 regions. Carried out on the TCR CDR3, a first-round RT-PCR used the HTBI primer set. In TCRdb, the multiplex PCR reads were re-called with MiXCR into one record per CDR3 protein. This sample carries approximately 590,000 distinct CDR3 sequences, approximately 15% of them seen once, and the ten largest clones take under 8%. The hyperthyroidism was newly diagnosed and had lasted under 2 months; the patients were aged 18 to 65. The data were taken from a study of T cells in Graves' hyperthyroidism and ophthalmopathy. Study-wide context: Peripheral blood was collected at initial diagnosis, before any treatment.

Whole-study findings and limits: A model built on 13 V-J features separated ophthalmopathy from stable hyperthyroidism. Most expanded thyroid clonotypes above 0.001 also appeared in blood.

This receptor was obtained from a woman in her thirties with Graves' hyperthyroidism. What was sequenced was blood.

CDR3 sequence: CASSYLGVEQYF. CDR3 sequence (DNA): TGTGCCAGCAGTTACCTTGGAGTCGAGCAGTACTTC. The chain has TRBV6-2 or TRBV6-3 and TRBJ2-7; D unresolved. V was trimmed by 2 bases and J by 6 bases, leaving 8 bases between them. CDR3 size: 12 residues. The germline V gene has CDR1 MNHEY and CDR2 SVGEGT.